Reported below is one TCR beta chain. No antigen is known for it. The record has no base qualities; no much larger clone is one base away. The data are from a study of Tregs in tolerant kidney transplant recipients (dated by TCRdb to between 2018 and 2021). Study-wide context: The transplants used related donors with nonmyeloablative bone marrow transplantation, and mixed chimerism in the human trials was transient. The study applied TCRbeta sequencing to find donor-specific regulatory T cells before combined kidney and bone marrow transplantation and then followed those same cells after transplant.

Taken from the germline V gene, the CDR1 and CDR2 loops are SNHLY and FYNNEI. The CDR3, cysteine through phenylalanine, is 13 amino acids long. This entry keeps only the CDR3 DNA: 39 bases, framed from base 1. Relative to germline, V is 5 bases shorter and J is 5 bases shorter, with 12 bases between their ends. Interpreted using the paper, the time point label stands for: blood sample drawn before combined kidney and bone marrow transplant. Unstimulated Tregs (CD4+CD25+CD127-), CD4+ non-Tregs (CD4+CD25-), CD4 and CD8 cells were FACS-sorted from thawed PBMCs. Thawed PBMCs were rested overnight at 37 degrees C with roughly 190 IU/ml IL-2 before Treg sorting. The patients were a few recipients of combined kidney and bone marrow transplants from the ITN036ST trial, and samples were available only for these trial subjects. Healthy control blood was processed to PBMCs by Ficoll density gradient and cryopreserved, and patient PBMCs were collected before and after transplant.

Beyond this particular receptor, the publication reports: For some patients the PCR primers changed over time, which made it impossible to compare the samples from those patients at the nucleotide level. Because the study included only a small number of patients, the results must be confirmed in larger populations and under other immunosuppression protocols. In tolerant patients, donor-specific Tregs expanded more than Tregs overall, which suggests antigen-driven rather than nonspecific expansion. The most biologically relevant and donor-specific TCRbeta repertoire appeared to be identified by expanding Tregs with activated donor B cells. Biological reproducibility was not examined directly, but technical replication error appeared to be minimal.

For TCRbeta CDR3 sequencing, genomic DNA was extracted from sorted cells using the QIAGEN DNeasy Blood and Tissue Kit. High-throughput TCRbeta CDR3 sequencing, including PCR amplification with bias correction and internal controls, was performed commercially through immunoSEQ. Regarding the original processing steps: Unique productive TCRbeta sequences were defined by CDR3 nucleotide sequence when primers matched and otherwise by CDR3 amino acid sequence together with Vbeta and Jbeta genes. To correct sorting error, sequences shared between sorted populations at a frequency ratio of 2:1 or less were removed; the rest were assigned to the higher population. Donor-reactive sequences were defined as at least 5-fold expanded in CFSE-low cells versus unstimulated cells, with frequency of at least 0.01% in CFSE-low cells. Jensen-Shannon divergence calculated on the top 100 TCRbeta sequences ranked by frequency was used to measure repertoire divergence. For any sample with multiple sequencing runs, sorting error was corrected in each run separately before the runs were pooled. In TCRdb, the immuneACCESS table is reduced to in-frame sequences with V and J assigned. These tables do not hold every clone; where another copy was compared, an unresolved V gene accounts for under half, and the others remain unexplained. V and J calls and clone size are given by that table; D and trimming were obtained from the DNA. Across this sample there are around 85,000 clones, with about 91% seen only once. The ten largest clones represent 0.34% of the sample.

The clonotype was recovered from a human donor who received a combined kidney and bone marrow transplant. The sample consisted of Tregs from blood, taken before the transplant. This sequence uses TRBV2 and TRBJ2-5; perhaps TRBD1 is the D gene, with 6 bases matching. This receptor carries the CDR3 CASSPGAGETQYF. At the DNA level, the sequence is TGTGCCAGCAGTCCAGGGGCCGGGGAGACCCAGTACTTC.